This TCR beta chain was obtained from a study of blood T cell repertoires in COVID-19 (dated by TCRdb to the early 2020s). Concerning the study at large: Samples from collaborators originated in the United States, Italy and Spain and spanned both the acute and convalescent phases of COVID-19. The prospective study material was composed of cDNA or gDNA derived from T cells, B-cell-depleted T cells, or PBMCs. The dataset comprised deeply sampled blood TCRbeta repertoires from subjects exposed to, actively infected with, or recovered from COVID-19. A freely available public database, intended as a resource for researchers studying the immune response to SARS-CoV-2, is where the repertoires were released. Samples were obtained from the ongoing ImmuneRACE study (first 160 participants) and from about 1,300 subjects provided by 6 global collaborators. Nearly every sample came with metadata listing a de-identified subject ID, COVID-19 status, age in years and sex. Where HLA class I and class II types were available, the types were taken from metadata supplied by the sample provider, not from assay-based typing. Here is what the overall study found, with its caveats: The amount of clinical and demographic metadata varied by source and participant and was provided uncurated.

Many counts were recorded for this clone. There is no known antigen for this receptor. Base qualities are not recorded, but no much larger clone differs from it by a single base. In the prospective study, participants were roughly 18 to 95 years old, resided in about two dozen geographic areas of the United States, and were enrolled through a virtual design. In the prospective study, cohorts were assigned on the basis of participant-reported clinical history obtained from a screening survey and a study questionnaire. For ImmuneRACE Cohort 3, a participant was defined as recovered based on two consecutive negative NP/OP PCR tests, clearance by a healthcare professional, or resolution of symptoms. Mobile phlebotomists in the prospective study collected whole blood, serum and a nasopharyngeal or oropharyngeal swab from every participant. Over a roughly 2-month period, participants in the prospective study had the option of providing additional blood draws and questionnaires. Prospective study blood samples were shipped either frozen or at room temperature before DNA extraction.

The germline V gene (reference sequence) sets CDR1 to MNHEY and CDR2 to SMNVEV. V lost 6 bases and J lost 2 bases; the stretch between them is 16 bases long. From the cysteine up to the phenylalanine, the CDR3 has a length of 15 residues. The retained sequence is limited to the CDR3, 45 bases, with the frame set at the first base. TCRbeta CDR3 regions were amplified from genomic DNA by means of the immunoSEQ Assay, a bias-controlled multiplex PCR. The study's processing was this. Within the assay, amplification of reference gene primers was used to estimate how many nucleated cells each sample contained. Sequence reads were collapsed and filtered to measure the absolute abundance of every unique TCRbeta CDR3 rearrangement. For each sample, productive Simpson clonality was calculated as the square root of Simpson's diversity index over productive rearrangements. The clones in this table, taken by TCRdb from immuneACCESS, are in-frame only. Not every clone is retained; where verified, under half of the shortfall comes from an unresolved V gene, and the cause of the rest is unknown. D and trimming were read from the DNA, whereas the V and J calls and clone size are those reported in that table. The sample table holds 200,000 to 250,000 clones, of which around 90% were seen once. The ten largest make up under 2% of the sample.

The TCR originated in a woman aged 50 to 65 who had recovered from COVID-19. What was sequenced was PBMCs or T cells enriched from blood (not recorded which). Rearrangement joined TRBV27 to TRBJ2-5; TRBD1 is perhaps the D gene, given 5 matching bases. The bases read TGTGCCAGCAGCTCTGGGGCGGTGGGGCAAGAGACCCAGTACTTC. It translates to CASSSGAVGQETQYF.